This T cell receptor (beta chain) appears in the sequencing data of a study of blood T cell repertoires in COVID-19 (dated by TCRdb to the early 2020s). About the study as a whole: Samples from collaborators originated in the United States, Italy and Spain and spanned both the acute and convalescent phases of COVID-19. The prospective study material was composed of cDNA or gDNA derived from T cells, B-cell-depleted T cells, or PBMCs. The dataset comprised deeply sampled blood TCRbeta repertoires from subjects exposed to, actively infected with, or recovered from COVID-19. The repertoires were released in a freely available public database intended as a resource for research on the immune response to SARS-CoV-2. The samples were drawn from the first 160 participants of the ongoing ImmuneRACE study and from about 1,200 subjects provided by 6 global collaborators. The sample metadata nearly always contained a de-identified subject ID, COVID-19 status, age in years and sex. Where available, HLA class I and class II types were taken from metadata supplied by the sample provider and were not determined by assay-based typing.

Participants in the prospective study were aged 18 to 89 years, lived in under 30 United States geographic areas, and enrolled through a virtual design. Cohort assignment in the prospective study relied on participant-reported clinical history from a screening survey and a study questionnaire. ImmuneRACE Cohort 3 recovered participants were defined by two consecutive negative NP/OP PCR tests, healthcare professional clearance, or symptom resolution. In the prospective study, whole blood, serum and a nasopharyngeal or oropharyngeal swab were collected from each participant by mobile phlebotomists. Additional blood draws and questionnaires over an approximately two-month period could optionally be provided by prospective study participants. Before DNA extraction, blood samples from the prospective study were shipped at room temperature or frozen. The immunoSEQ Assay, a bias-controlled multiplex PCR, was used to amplify TCRbeta CDR3 regions from genomic DNA. The authors' analysis ran thus. Nucleated cell counts per sample were estimated from amplification of reference gene primers within the assay. To quantify the absolute abundance of each unique TCRbeta CDR3 rearrangement, sequence reads were collapsed and filtered. For each sample, productive Simpson clonality was calculated as the square root of Simpson's diversity index over productive rearrangements. Drawn from immuneACCESS, this table holds only the in-frame rearrangements with V and J called that TCRdb kept. Clones are partly lost; checked studies trace under half to an unresolved V gene and leave the rest unexplained. The V and J calls and clone size are taken from that table; D and trimming were inferred from the DNA. For this sample there are approximately 240,000 clones; 75% to 95% appear just once. The ten largest clones add up to 1.5% to 2% of the sample.

Note on this clone: No antigen is known for it. Base qualities are not provided; no much larger clone lies one nucleotide away.

Study-wide conclusions, independent of this receptor: How much clinical and demographic metadata was included differed by source and by participant, and the metadata was provided uncurated.

Material for sequencing was PBMCs or T cells enriched from blood (not recorded which). This TCR derives from a woman aged 18-29 years who had recovered from COVID-19.

The CDR3 protein: CASSAGGADTQYF. The DNA is as follows: TGTGCCAGCAGCGCCGGGGGGGCAGATACGCAGTATTTT. The rearrangement joined TRBV5-8 to TRBJ2-3; 8 central nucleotides agree with TRBD2. Taken from the germline V gene, the CDR1 and CDR2 loops are SGHTS and YDEGEE. Compared with germline, V lacks 4 bases and J lacks 4 bases; bases without a gene match: 2. The CDR3 holds 13 amino acids from the cysteine to the phenylalanine. Of the read, only the CDR3 DNA is kept; its 39 bases are in frame from base 1.